These T cell receptor beta chains were read from a single sample in a study of blood T cells in healthy people across ages. TCRdb fed the 5' RACE reads into MiXCR, producing one record per CDR3 protein. The sample has hundreds of thousands of distinct CDR3 sequences; 40% to 45% are singletons. Source material: blood. The receptors stem from an elderly man in good health. Each CDR3 is given with its conserved first and last residue. A D gene is named only where the DNA matches it firmly. A row's size may be missing; if present it is once, few, many or a size class.

d_call j_call clone_size v_call cdr3_nt cdr3_aa
TRBD1 TRBJ1-3 - TRBV15 TGTGCCACCAGCAGATGGAGCCCGGGACAGGGAGCAAACACCATATATTTT CATSRWSPGQGANTIYF
- TRBJ2-3 - TRBV19 TGTGCCACCCAATGGGCGGATACGCAGTATTTT CATQWADTQYF
- TRBJ2-3 - TRBV20-1 TGCAGTGCTGAAAGGGGGGACTCTAGCACAGATACGCAGTATTTT CSAERGDSSTDTQYF
- TRBJ2-1 - TRBV7-2 TGTGCCAGCAGCGCCCGAACCAGCTCCTACAATGAGCAGTTCTTC CASSARTSSYNEQFF
- TRBJ2-2 - TRBV20-1 TGCAGTGCTAGAGTTATAAGGACCGGGGAGCTGTTTTTT CSARVIRTGELFF
- TRBJ2-7 few TRBV6-2/TRBV6-3 TGTGCCAGCAGTTATACGGGGGTGACCGAGCAGTACTTC CASSYTGVTEQYF
TRBD1 TRBJ1-4 - TRBV11-2 TGTGCCAGCAGCTCCCAGACAGGGGTCGAAAAACTGTTTTTT CASSSQTGVEKLFF
- TRBJ1-1 - TRBV7-9 TGTGCCAGCAGCTTAATTCCAGGGGACGAGGACACTGAAGCTTTCTTT CASSLIPGDEDTEAFF
- TRBJ2-5 - TRBV10-1 TGCGCCAGCAGTGAGTGGGCAGGGGCGACGCAAGAGACCCAGTACTTC CASSEWAGATQETQYF
TRBD1 TRBJ2-7 - TRBV6-1 TGTGCCAGCAGTCTTCCGGGACAGGTATACGAGCAGTACTTC CASSLPGQVYEQYF
TRBD1 TRBJ1-5 few TRBV27 TGTGCCAGCAGGGGGGGTTCCCGACAGGGGGCGCTTTGGCAGCCCCAGCATTTT CASRGGSRQGALWQPQHF
- TRBJ2-1 few TRBV6-4 TGTGCCAGCAGTGACGAGGGGGGGGGAATTAATGAGCAGTTCTTC CASSDEGGGINEQFF
TRBD1 TRBJ1-4 - TRBV7-3 TGTGCCAGCAGCAAGACAGGGGTGAATGAAAAACTGTTTTTT CASSKTGVNEKLFF
TRBD1 TRBJ2-5 - TRBV29-1 TGCAGCGTTGAGGGCCAGGGACAGGGAAGTTATGAGCAGTACTTC CSVEGQGQGSYEQYF
- TRBJ1-5 - TRBV30 TGTGCCTGGAGTGTAACCCTGGGTGCTCAGCCCCAGCATTTT CAWSVTLGAQPQHF
TRBD1 TRBJ2-5 many TRBV3-1 TGTGCCAGCAGCTTCGGACAGGTTCAAGAGACCCAGTACTTC CASSFGQVQETQYF
TRBD2 TRBJ2-7 - TRBV28 TGTGCCAGCAGTATCCTGACTAGCGGGACAATCTACGAGCAGTACTTC CASSILTSGTIYEQYF
TRBD1 TRBJ1-1 - TRBV29-1 TGCAGCGGGAGGACAGGGAGAATCTCTGAAGCTTTCTTT CSGRTGRISEAFF
- TRBJ2-7 few TRBV10-3 TGTGCCATCAGTGAGGTGCAGGGGAGAGGGCAGTACTTC CAISEVQGRGQYF
- TRBJ2-7 - TRBV14 TGTGCCAGCAGACTCAGGACAACCTACGAGCAGTACTTC CASRLRTTYEQYF
- TRBJ2-2 - TRBV7-3 TGTGCCAGCAGCTTAACGGGGACTGTAAACACCGGGGAGCTGTTTTTT CASSLTGTVNTGELFF
TRBD1 TRBJ2-1 - TRBV29-1 TGCAGCGTCCATCTTTTGGACAGGGGGTACAATGAGCAGTTCTTC CSVHLLDRGYNEQFF
TRBD1 TRBJ1-5 - TRBV29-1 TGCAGCGTGCAACAGGGGCCAAATCAGCCCCAGCATTTT CSVQQGPNQPQHF
- TRBJ1-1 - TRBV7-2 TGTGCCAGCAGAGCCGTCGGACACAACACTGAAGCTTTCTTT CASRAVGHNTEAFF
- TRBJ1-2 many TRBV7-2 TGTGCCAGCAGCTTAGTCGGGGGGTGGGGGGCTAACTATGGCTACACCTTC CASSLVGGWGANYGYTF
TRBD2 TRBJ2-1 - TRBV20-1 TGCAGTTTTGACGAACGACTAGCGGGAAGAGGAAATCAGTTCTTC CSFDERLAGRGNQFF
- TRBJ2-5 - TRBV6-2/TRBV6-3 TGTGCCAGCACCCTAGGCGAGACACCCCCGTACTTC CASTLGETPPYF
- TRBJ2-7 - TRBV27 TGTGCCAGCAGGAGAGGACAGAGCTCCTACGAGCAGTACTTC CASRRGQSSYEQYF
- TRBJ2-5 - TRBV27 TGTGCCAGCAGTTTAATGGGAGTATTGGGGACCCAGTACTTC CASSLMGVLGTQYF
- TRBJ2-6 - TRBV12-5 TGTGCTAGTGGTTTGCCCCTCGTTGCCGGGGCCAGCGTCCTGACTTTC CASGLPLVAGASVLTF
- TRBJ2-4 few TRBV4-2 TGTGCCAGCAGCCAAGATCGGATCCAGTACTTC CASSQDRIQYF
- TRBJ2-6 few TRBV5-1 TGCGCCAGCAGCTTGGGGGGGTCCGGGCGAGGGGCCAACGTCCTGACTTTC CASSLGGSGRGANVLTF
- TRBJ2-2 - TRBV7-2 TGTGCCAGCAGCAGAAACAGGGCCGGGGAGCTGTTTTTT CASSRNRAGELFF
- TRBJ2-7 - TRBV15 TGTGCCACCAGCAGAGATCGGAAGTCCCACGAGCAGTACTTC CATSRDRKSHEQYF
TRBD1 TRBJ2-7 - TRBV5-1 TGCGCCAGCAGCCAAAGGACAGGGGTCCTCGTGGAGCAGTACTTC CASSQRTGVLVEQYF
- TRBJ2-1 once TRBV3-1 TGTGCCAGCAGCCAGAGCCGGGACTCGCTCAGTGAGCAGTTCTTC CASSQSRDSLSEQFF
- TRBJ2-1 - TRBV9 TGTGCCAGCAGCGTAGATCTGATGACTGAGCAGTTCTTC CASSVDLMTEQFF
- TRBJ2-1 - TRBV6-5 TGTGCCAGCAGTTTAGCGATTTCCTACAATGAGCAGTTCTTC CASSLAISYNEQFF
TRBD2 TRBJ2-3 few TRBV5-1 TGCGCCAGCTACACCGGGACTAGCGGCCGCACAGATACGCAGTATTTT CASYTGTSGRTDTQYF
- TRBJ2-7 few TRBV2 TGTGCCAGCAGTGGGGCCAGGGAAGGCGAGCAGTACTTC CASSGAREGEQYF
- TRBJ2-2 - TRBV6-5 TGTGCCAGCAGTTACTCGATTTTGAACACCGGGGAGCTGTTTTTT CASSYSILNTGELFF
TRBD1 TRBJ1-5 - TRBV6-2/TRBV6-3 TGTGCCAGCAGCCACGACAGGGTGGGACAGCCCCAGCATTTT CASSHDRVGQPQHF
- TRBJ1-4 - TRBV4-1 TGCGCCAGCAGCCCGGACCCCTCCTTCAATGAAAAACTGTTTTTT CASSPDPSFNEKLFF
- TRBJ2-7 - TRBV5-4 TGTGCCAGCAGCTCAGAGGGTTTATCTAGTGAGCAGTACTTC CASSSEGLSSEQYF
- TRBJ1-1 - TRBV5-1 TGCGCCGGCAGCCGGGGGGACCGGGAAGGAGTGTCCGGAGCTTTCTTT CAGSRGDREGVSGAFF